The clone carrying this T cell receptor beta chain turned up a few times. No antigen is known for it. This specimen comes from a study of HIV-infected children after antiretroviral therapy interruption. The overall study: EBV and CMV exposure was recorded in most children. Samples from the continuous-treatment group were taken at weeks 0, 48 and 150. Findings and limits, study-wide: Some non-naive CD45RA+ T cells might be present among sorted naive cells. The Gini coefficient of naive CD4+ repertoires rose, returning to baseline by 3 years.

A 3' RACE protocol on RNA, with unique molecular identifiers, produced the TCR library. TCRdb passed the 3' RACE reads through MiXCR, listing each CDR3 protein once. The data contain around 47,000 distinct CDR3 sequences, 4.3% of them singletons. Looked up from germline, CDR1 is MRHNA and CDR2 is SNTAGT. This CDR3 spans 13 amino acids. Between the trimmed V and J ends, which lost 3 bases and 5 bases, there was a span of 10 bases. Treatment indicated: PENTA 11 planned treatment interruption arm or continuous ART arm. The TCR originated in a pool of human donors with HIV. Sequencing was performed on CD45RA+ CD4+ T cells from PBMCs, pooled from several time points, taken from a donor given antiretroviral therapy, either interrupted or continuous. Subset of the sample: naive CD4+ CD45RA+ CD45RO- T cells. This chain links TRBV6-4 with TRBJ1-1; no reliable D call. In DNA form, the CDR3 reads TGTGCCAGCAGTGAGGAACCTACGACTGAAGCTTTCTTT. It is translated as CASSEEPTTEAFF.